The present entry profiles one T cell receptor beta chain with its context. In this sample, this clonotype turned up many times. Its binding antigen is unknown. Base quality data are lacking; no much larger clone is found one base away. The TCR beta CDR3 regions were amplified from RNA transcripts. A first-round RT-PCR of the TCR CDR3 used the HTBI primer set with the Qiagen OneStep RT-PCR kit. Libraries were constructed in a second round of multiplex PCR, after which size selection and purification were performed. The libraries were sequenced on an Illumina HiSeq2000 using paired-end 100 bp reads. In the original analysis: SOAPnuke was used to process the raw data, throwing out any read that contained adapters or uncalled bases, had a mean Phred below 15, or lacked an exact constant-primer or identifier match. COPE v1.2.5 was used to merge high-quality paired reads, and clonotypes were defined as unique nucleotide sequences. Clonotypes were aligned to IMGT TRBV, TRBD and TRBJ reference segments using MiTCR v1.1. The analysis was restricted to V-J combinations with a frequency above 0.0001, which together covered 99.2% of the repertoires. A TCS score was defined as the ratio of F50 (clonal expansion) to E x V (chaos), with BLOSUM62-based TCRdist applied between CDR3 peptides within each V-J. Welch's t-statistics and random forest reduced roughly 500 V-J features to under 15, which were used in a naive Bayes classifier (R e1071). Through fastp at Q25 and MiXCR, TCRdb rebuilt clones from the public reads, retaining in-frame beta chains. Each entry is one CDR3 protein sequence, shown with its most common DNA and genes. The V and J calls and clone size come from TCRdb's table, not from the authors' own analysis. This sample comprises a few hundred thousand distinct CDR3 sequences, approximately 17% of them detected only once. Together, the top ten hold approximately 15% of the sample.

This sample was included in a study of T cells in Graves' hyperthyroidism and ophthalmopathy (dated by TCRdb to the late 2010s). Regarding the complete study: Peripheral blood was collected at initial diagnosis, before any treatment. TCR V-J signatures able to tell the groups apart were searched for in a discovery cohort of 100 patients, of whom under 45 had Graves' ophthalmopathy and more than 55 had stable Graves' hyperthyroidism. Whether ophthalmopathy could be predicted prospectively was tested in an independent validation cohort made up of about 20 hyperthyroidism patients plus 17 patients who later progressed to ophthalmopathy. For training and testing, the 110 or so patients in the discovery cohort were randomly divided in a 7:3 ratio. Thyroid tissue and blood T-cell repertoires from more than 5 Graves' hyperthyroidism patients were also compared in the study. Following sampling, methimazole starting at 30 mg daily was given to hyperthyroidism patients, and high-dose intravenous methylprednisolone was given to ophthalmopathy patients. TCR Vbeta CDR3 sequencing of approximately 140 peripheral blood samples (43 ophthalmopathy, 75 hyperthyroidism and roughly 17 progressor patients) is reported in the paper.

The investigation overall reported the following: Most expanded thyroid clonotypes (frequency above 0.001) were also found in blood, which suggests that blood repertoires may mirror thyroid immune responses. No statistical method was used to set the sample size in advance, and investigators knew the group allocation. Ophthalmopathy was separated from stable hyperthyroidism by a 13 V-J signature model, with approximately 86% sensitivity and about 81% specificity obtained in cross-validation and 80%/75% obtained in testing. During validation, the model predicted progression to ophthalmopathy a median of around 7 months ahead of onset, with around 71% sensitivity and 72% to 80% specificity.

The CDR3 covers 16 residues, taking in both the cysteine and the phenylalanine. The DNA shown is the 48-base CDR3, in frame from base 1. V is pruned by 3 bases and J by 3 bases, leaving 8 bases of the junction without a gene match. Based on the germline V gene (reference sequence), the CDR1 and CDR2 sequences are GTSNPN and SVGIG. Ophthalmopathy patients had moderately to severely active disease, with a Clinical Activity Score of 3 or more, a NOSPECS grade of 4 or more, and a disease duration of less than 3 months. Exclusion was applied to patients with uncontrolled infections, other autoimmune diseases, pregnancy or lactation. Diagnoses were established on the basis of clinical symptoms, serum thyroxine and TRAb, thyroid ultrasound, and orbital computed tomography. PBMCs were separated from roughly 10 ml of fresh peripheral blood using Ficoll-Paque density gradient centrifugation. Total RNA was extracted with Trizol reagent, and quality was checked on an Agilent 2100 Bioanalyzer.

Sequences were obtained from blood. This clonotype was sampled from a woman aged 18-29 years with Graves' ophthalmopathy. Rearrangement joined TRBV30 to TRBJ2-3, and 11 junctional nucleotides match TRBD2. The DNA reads TGTGCCTGGAGCGCCCTTTGGACTAGCGGGACAGATACGCAGTATTTT. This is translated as CAWSALWTSGTDTQYF.